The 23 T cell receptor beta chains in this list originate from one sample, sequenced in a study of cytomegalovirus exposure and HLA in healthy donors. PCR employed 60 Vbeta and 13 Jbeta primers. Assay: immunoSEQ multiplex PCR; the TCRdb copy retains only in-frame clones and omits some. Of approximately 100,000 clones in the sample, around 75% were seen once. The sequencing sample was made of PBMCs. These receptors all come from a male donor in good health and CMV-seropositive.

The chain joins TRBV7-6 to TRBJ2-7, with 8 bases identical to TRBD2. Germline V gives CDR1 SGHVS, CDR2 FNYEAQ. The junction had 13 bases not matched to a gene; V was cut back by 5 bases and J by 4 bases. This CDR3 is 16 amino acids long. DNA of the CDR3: TGTGCCAGCAGCCCCTACGGACAGCGGGAGAGATACGAGCAGTACTTC. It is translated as CASSPYGQRERYEQYF.

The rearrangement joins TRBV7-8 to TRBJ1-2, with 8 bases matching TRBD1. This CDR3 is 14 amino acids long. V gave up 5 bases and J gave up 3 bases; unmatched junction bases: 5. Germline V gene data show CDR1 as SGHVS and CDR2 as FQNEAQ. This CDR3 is CASSPMTGDYGYTF. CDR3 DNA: TGTGCCAGCAGCCCTATGACAGGGGACTATGGCTACACCTTC.

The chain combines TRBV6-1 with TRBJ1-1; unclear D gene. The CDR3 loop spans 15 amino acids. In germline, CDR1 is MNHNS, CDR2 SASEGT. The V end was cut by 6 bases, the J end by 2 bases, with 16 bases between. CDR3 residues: CASREGNVRNTEAFF. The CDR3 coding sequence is TGTGCCAGCAGGGAGGGAAATGTGCGTAACACTGAAGCTTTCTTT.

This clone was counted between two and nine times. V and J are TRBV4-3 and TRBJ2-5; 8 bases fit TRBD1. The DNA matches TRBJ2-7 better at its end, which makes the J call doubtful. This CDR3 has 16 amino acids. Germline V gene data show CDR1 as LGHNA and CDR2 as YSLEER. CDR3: CASSQTTGGISYEQYF. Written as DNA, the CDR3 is TGCGCCAGCAGCCAAACAACAGGGGGGATCTCCTACGAGCAGTACTTC.

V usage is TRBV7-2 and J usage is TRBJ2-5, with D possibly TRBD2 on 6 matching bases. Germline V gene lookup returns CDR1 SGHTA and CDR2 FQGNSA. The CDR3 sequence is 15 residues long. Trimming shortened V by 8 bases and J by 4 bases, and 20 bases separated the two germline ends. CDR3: CASGNGGAGRETQYF. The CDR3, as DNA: TGTGCCAGCGGGAATGGAGGGGCCGGGAGAGAGACCCAGTACTTC.

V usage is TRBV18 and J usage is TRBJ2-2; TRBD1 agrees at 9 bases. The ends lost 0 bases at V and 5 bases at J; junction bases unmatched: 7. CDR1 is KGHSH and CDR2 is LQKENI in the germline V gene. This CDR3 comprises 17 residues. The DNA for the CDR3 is TGTGCCAGCTCACCACCGGAAGCCGGGACAGGGACCGGGGAGCTGTTTTTT. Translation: CASSPPEAGTGTGELFF.

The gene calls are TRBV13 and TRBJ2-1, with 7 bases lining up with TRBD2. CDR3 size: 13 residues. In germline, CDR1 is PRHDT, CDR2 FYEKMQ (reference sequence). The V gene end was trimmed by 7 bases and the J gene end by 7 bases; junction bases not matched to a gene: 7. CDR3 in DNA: TGTGCCAGCAAGAATGGGGGGGGGAATGAGCAGTTCTTC. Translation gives CASKNGGGNEQFF.

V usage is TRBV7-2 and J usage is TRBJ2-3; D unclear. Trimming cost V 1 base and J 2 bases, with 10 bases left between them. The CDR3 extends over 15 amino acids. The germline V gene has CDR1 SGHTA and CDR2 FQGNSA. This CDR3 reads CASSLDRFNTDTQYF. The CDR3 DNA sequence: TGTGCCAGCAGCTTAGATCGGTTCAACACAGATACGCAGTATTTT.

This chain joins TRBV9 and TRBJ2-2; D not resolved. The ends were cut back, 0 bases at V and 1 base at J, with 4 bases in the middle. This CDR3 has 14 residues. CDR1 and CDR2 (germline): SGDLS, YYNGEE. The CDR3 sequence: CASSVGGNTGELFF. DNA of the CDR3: TGTGCCAGCAGCGTAGGAGGGAACACCGGGGAGCTGTTTTTT.

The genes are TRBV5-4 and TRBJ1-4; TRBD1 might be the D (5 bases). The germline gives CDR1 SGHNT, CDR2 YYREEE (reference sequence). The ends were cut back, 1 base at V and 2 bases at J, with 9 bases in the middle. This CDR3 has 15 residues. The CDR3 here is CASSLRTPTNEKLFF. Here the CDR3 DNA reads TGTGCCAGCAGCTTGAGGACACCTACTAATGAAAAACTGTTTTTT.

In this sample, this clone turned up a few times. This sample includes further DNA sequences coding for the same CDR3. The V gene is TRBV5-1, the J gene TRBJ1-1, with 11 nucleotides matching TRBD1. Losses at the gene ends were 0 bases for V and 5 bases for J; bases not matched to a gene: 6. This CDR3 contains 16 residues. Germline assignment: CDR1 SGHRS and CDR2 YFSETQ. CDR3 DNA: TGCGCCAGCAGCTTGGGGGGGACAGGGGGGAAGACTGAAGCTTTCTTT. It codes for CASSLGGTGGKTEAFF.

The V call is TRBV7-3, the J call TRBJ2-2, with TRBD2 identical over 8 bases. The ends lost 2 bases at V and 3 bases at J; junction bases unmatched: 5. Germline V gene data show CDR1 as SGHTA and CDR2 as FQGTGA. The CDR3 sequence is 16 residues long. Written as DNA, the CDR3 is TGTGCCAGCAGCTTAGCAGCGGGAGCTTACACCGGGGAGCTGTTTTTT. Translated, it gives CASSLAAGAYTGELFF.

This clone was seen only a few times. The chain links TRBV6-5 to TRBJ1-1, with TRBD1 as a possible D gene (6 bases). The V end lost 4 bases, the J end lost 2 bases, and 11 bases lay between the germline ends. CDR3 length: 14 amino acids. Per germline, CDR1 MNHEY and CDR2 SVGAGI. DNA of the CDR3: TGTGCCAGCAGTTTCAGGGGCGCTAACACTGAAGCTTTCTTT. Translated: CASSFRGANTEAFF.

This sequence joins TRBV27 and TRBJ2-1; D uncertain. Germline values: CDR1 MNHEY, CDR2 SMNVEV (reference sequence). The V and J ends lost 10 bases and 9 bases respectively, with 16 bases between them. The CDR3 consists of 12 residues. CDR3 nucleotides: TGTGCCACATTCACCTTCCTAGGTGAGCAGTTCTTC. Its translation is CATFTFLGEQFF.

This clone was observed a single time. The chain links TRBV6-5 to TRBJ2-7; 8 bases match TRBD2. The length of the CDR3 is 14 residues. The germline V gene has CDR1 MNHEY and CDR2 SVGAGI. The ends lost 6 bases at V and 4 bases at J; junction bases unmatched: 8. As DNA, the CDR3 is TGTGCCAGCAGGACGGGAGGGAGGAATTACGAGCAGTACTTC. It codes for CASRTGGRNYEQYF.

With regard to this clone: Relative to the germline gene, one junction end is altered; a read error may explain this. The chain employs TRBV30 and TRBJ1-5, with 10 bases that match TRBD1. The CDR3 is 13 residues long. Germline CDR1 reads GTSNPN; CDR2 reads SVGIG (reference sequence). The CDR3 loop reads CACQGQGGQPQNF. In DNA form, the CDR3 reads TGTGCCTGCCAAGGACAGGGGGGTCAGCCCCAGAATTTT.

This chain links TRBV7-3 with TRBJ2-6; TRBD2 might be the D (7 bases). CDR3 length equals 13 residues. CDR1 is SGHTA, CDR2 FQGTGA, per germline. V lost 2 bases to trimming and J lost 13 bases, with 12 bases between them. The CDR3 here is CASSLGGANVLTF. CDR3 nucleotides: TGTGCCAGCAGCTTAGGGGGGGCAAATGTCCTGACTTTC.

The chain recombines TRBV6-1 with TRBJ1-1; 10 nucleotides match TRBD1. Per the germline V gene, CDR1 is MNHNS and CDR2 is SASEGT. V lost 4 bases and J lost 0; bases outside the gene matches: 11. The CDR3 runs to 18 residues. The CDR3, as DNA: TGTGCCAGCAGTGCCCGGGGACAGGGGCGGACGTTGAACACTGAAGCTTTCTTT. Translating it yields CASSARGQGRTLNTEAFF.

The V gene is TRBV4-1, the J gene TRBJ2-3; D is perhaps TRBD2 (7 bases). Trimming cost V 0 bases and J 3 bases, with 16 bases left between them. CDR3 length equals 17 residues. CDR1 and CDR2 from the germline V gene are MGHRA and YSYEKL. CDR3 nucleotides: TGCGCCAGCAGCCAAGATTTGAGGGGGGGCCGGACAGATACGCAGTATTTT. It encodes CASSQDLRGGRTDTQYF.

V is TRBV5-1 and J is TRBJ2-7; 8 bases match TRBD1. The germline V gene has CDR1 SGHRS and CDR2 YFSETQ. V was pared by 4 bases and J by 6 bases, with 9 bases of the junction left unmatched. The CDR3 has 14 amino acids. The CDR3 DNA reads TGCGCCAGCAGCGCAGGACAGGGAACAAGCGAGCAGTACTTC. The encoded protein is CASSAGQGTSEQYF.

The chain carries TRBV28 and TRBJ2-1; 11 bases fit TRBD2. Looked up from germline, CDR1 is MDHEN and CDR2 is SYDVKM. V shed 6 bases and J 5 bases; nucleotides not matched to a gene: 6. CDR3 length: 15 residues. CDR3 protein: CASRLGLAENNEQFF. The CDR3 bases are TGTGCCAGCAGACTGGGACTAGCGGAAAACAATGAGCAGTTCTTC.

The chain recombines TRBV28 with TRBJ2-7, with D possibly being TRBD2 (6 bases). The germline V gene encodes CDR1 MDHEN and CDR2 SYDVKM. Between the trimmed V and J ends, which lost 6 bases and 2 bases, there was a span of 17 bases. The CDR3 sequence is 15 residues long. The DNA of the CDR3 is TGTGCCAGCAGCCGCAATTGGGACTTCCCCTACGAGCAGTACTTC. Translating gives CASSRNWDFPYEQYF.

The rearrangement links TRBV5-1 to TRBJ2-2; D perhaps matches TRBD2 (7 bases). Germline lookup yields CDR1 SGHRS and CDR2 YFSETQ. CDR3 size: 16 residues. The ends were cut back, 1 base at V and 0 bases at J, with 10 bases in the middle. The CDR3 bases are TGCGCCAGCAGCTTGCCGGGGGGCACGAACACCGGGGAGCTGTTTTTT. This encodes CASSLPGGTNTGELFF.